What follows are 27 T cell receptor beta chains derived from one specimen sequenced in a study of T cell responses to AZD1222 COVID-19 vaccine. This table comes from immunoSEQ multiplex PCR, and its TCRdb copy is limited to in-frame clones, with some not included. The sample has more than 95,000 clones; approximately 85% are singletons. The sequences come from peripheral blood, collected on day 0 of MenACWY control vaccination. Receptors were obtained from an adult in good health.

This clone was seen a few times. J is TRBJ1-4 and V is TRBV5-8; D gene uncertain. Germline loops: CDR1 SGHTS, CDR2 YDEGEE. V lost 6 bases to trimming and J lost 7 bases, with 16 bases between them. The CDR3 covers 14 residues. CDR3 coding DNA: TGTGCCAGCACCCGAAAGAATGTGGGTGAAAAACTGTTTTTT. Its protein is CASTRKNVGEKLFF.

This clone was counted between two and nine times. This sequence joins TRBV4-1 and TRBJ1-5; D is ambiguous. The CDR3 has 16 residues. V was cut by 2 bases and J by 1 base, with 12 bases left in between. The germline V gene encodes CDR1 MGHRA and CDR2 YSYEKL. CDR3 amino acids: CASSQKALGSNQPQHF. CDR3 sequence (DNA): TGCGCCAGCAGCCAAAAGGCCTTAGGGAGCAATCAGCCCCAGCATTTT.

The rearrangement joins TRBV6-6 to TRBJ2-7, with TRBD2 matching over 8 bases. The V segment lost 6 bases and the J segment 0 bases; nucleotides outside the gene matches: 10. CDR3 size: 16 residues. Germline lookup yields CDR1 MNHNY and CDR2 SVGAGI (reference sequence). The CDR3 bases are TGTGCCAGCAGCTCTGGAGAAGCGGGGGCCTCCTACGAGCAGTACTTC. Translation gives CASSSGEAGASYEQYF.

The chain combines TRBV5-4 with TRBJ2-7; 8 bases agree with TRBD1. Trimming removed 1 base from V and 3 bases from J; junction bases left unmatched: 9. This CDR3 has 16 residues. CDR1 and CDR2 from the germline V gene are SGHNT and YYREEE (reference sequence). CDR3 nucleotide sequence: TGTGCCAGCAGCTTGTGGGGGCCGGGACAGGACTACGAGCAGTACTTC. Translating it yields CASSLWGPGQDYEQYF.

CDR3 DNA sequence: TGTGCCAGCATGTCTGACAGAGGTGGGGAAAAACTGTTTTTT. Amino acid sequence: CASMSDRGGEKLFF. V is TRBV7-2 and J is TRBJ1-4; TRBD1 might be the D (5 bases). The CDR3 is 14 residues long. Germline values: CDR1 SGHTA, CDR2 FQGNSA. The V gene lost 7 bases and the J gene lost 8 bases, with 17 bases spanning the gap.

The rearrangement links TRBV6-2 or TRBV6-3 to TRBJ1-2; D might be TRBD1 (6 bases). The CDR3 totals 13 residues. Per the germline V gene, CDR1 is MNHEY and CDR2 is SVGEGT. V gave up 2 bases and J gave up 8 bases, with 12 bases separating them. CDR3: CASSYTGSEGYTF. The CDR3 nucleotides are TGTGCCAGCAGTTACACAGGGTCGGAGGGCTACACCTTC.

CDR3 nucleotides: TGCGCCAGCAGCTTGTCACAGAGCTCCTACGAGCAGTACTTC. Protein: CASSLSQSSYEQYF. This chain uses TRBV5-1 with TRBJ2-7; no definite D call. Germline-derived CDR1 and CDR2 are SGHRS and YFSETQ. Between the trimmed V and J ends, which lost 1 base and 0 bases, there was a span of 8 bases. This CDR3 is 14 amino acids long.

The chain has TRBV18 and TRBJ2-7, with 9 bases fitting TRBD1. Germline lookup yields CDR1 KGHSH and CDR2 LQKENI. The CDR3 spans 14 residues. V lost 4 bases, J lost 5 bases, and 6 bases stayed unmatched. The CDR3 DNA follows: TGTGCCAGCTCACTGGGACAGGGAGGGGACGAGCAGTACTTC. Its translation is CASSLGQGGDEQYF.

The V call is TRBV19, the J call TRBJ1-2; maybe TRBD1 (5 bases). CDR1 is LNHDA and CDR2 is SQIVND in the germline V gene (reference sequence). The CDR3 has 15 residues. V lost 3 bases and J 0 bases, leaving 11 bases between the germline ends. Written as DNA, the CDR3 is TGTGCCAGTAGTATTGGGACGTCCGCTAACTATGGCTACACCTTC. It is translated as CASSIGTSANYGYTF.

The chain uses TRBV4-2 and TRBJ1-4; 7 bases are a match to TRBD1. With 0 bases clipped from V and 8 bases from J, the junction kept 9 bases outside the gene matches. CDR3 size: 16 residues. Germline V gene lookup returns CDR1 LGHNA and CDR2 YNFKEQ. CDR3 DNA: TGTGCCAGCAGCCAAGATGGCAGGGCCAGGGGGGAAAAACTGTTTTTT. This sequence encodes CASSQDGRARGEKLFF.

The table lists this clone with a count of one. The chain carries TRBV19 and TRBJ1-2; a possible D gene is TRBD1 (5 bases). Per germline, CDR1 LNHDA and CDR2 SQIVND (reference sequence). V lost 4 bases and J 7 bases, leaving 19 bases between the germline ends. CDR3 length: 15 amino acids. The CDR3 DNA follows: TGTGCCAGTAGTACCCCGTTAGGGGCCCTTGGTGGCTACACCTTC. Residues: CASSTPLGALGGYTF.

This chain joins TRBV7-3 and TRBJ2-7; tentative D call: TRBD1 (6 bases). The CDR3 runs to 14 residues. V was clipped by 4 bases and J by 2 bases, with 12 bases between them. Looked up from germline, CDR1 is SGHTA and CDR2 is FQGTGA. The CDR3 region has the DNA TGTGCCAGCAGCTCCGGGACACCGCCCTACGAGCAGTACTTC. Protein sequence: CASSSGTPPYEQYF.

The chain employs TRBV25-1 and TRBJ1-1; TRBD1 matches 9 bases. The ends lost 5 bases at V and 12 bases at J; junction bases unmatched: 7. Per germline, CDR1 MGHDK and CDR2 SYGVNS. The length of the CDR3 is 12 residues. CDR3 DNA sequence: TGTGCCAGCAGTCTTGGACAGGGGAGGCCTTTCTTT. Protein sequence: CASSLGQGRPFF.

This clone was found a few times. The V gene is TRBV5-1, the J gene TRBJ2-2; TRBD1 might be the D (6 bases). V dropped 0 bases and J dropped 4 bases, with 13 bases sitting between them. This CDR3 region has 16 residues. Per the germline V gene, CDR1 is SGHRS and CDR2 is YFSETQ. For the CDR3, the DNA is TGCGCCAGCAGCTTGGGAAAACAGGGAATCACCGGGGAGCTGTTTTTT. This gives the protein CASSLGKQGITGELFF.

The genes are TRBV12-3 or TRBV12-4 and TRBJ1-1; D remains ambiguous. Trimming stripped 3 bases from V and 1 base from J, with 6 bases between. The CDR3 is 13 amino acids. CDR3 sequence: CASSFQQNTEAFF. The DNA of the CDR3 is TGTGCCAGCAGTTTTCAGCAGAACACTGAAGCTTTCTTT.

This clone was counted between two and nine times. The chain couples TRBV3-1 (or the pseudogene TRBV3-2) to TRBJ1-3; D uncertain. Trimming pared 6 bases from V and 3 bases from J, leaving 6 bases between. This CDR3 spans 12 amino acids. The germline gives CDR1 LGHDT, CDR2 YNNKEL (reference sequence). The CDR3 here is CASRAGGNTIYF. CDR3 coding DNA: TGTGCCAGCAGGGCCGGTGGAAACACCATATATTTT.

The DNA of the CDR3 is TGTGCCAGCAGCGGACCTCTAGCGCCTACGCAGTATTTT. Translating it yields CASSGPLAPTQYF. This chain links TRBV7-2 with TRBJ2-3; TRBD2 might be the D (6 bases). In germline, CDR1 is SGHTA, CDR2 FQGNSA. The V end lost 5 bases, the J end lost 8 bases, and 14 bases lay between the germline ends. The CDR3 extends over 13 amino acids.

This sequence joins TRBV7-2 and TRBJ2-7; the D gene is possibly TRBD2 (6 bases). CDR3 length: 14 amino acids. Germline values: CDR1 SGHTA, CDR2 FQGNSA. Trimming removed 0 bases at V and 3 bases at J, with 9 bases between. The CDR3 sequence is CASSLAGGNYEQYF. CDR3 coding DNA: TGTGCCAGCAGCTTAGCGGGGGGAAACTACGAGCAGTACTTC.

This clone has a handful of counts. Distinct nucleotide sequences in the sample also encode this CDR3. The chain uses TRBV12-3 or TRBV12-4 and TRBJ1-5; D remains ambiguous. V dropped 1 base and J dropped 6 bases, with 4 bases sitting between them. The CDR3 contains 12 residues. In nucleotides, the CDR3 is TGTGCCAGCAGTTTAGGTGGTCAGCCCCAGCATTTT. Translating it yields CASSLGGQPQHF.

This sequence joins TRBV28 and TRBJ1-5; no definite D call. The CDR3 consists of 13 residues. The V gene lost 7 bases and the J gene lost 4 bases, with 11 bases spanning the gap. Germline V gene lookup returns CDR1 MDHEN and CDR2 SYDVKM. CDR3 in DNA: TGTGCCAGCACCCCATACCCTAATCAGCCCCAGCATTTT. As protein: CASTPYPNQPQHF.

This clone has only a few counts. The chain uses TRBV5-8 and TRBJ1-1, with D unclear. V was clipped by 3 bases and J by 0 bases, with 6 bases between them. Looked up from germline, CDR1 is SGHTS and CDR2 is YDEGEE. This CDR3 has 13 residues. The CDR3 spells CASSWVMNTEAFF. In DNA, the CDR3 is TGTGCCAGCAGCTGGGTAATGAACACTGAAGCTTTCTTT.

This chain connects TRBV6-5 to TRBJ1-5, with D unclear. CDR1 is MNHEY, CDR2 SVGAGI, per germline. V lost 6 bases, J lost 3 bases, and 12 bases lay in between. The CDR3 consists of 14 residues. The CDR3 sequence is CASSQDIFNQPQHF. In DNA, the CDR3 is TGTGCCAGCAGCCAAGATATATTCAATCAGCCCCAGCATTTT.

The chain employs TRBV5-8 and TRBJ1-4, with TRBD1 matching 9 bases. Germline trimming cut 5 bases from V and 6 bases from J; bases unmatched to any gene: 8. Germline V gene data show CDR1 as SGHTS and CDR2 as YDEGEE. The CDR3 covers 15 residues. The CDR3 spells CASRFTGGDYEKLFF. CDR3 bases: TGTGCCAGCAGATTCACAGGGGGCGATTATGAAAAACTGTTTTTT.

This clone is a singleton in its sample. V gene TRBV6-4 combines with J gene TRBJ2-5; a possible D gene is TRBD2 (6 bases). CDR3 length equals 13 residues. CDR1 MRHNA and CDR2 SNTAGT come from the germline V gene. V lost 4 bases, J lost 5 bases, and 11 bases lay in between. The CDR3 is CASSVQGGETQYF. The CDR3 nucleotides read TGTGCCAGCAGTGTCCAAGGAGGGGAGACCCAGTACTTC.

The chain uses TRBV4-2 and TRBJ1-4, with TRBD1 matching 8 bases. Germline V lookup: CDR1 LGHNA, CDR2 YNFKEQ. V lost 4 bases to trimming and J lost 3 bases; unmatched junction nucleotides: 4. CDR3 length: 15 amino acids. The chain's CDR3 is CASSRTGGANEKLFF. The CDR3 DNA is TGTGCCAGCAGCCGAACAGGGGGGGCTAATGAAAAACTGTTTTTT.

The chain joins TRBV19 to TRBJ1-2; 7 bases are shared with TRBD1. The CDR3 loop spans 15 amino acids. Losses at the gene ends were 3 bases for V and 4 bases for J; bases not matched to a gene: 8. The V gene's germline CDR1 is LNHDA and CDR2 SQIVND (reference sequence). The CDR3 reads CASSMRQGVGYGYTF. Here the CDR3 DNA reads TGTGCCAGTAGTATGAGGCAGGGGGTCGGCTATGGCTACACCTTC.

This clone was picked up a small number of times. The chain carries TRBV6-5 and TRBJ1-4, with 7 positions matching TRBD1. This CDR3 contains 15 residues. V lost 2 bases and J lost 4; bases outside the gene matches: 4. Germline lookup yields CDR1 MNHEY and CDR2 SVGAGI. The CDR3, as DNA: TGTGCCAGCAGTTACGATGGGACAGATAATGAAAAACTGTTTTTT. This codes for CASSYDGTDNEKLFF.